This T cell receptor beta chain was profiled in a study of T-cell reconstitution after alpha-beta-depleted transplantation in children. The length of the CDR3 is 15 residues. V was pared by 6 bases and J by 7 bases, with 11 bases of the junction left unmatched. Unique molecular identifiers were incorporated into the prepared TCRbeta library. MiXCR, applied by TCRdb to the PCR reads, yields one record per CDR3 protein. The table records about 400,000 distinct CDR3 sequences, about an eighth of them present only once. The clonotype originates from a human donor who donated a stem cell graft to a child with Fanconi anemia. Material: PBMCs, obtained from the stem cell graft. The V and J genes are TRBV12-3 or TRBV12-4 and TRBJ1-5; 8 bases are shared with TRBD1. CDR3 DNA: TGTGCCAGCAGGATAGGACAGGGTTTGACGCAGCCCCAGCATTTT. This gives the protein CASRIGQGLTQPQHF.